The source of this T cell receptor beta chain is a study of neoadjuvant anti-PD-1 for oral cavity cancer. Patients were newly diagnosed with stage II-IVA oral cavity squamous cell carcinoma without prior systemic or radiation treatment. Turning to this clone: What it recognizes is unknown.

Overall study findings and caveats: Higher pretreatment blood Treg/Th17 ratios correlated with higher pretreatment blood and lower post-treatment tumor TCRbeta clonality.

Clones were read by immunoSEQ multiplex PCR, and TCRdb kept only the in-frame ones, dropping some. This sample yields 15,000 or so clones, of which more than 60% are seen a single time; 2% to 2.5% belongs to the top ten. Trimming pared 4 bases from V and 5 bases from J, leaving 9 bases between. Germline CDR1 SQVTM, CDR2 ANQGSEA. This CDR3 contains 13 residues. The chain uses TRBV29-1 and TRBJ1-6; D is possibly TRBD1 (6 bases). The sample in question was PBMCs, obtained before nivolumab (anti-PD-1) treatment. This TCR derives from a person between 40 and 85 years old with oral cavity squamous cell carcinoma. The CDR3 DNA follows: TGCAGCGTTGCCGGGACAAATAATTCACCCCTCCACTTT. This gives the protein CSVAGTNNSPLHF.